What follows are 13 T cell receptor beta chains derived from one specimen sequenced in a study of T cells in Graves' hyperthyroidism and ophthalmopathy. From RNA transcripts, TCR beta CDR3 regions were amplified. The HTBI primer set was used in a first-round RT-PCR of the TCR CDR3. MiXCR, applied by TCRdb to the multiplex PCR reads, yields one record per CDR3 protein. The data hold fewer than 900,000 distinct CDR3 sequences, with about a sixth observed a single time. Sequencing was done on a sample of blood. These receptors originate from a man between 18 and 35 years old with Graves' hyperthyroidism.

This clonotype was seen repeatedly, ten times or more. The chain recombines TRBV2 with TRBJ2-4; a weak D match, TRBD2 (6 bases). Germline V gene lookup returns CDR1 SNHLY and CDR2 FYNNEI. With 7 bases removed from V and 0 bases from J, the gap between germline ends came to 13 bases. CDR3 size: 15 residues. Here the CDR3 reads CASNSGDVAKNIQYF. The CDR3 DNA sequence: TGTGCCAGCAATTCGGGGGACGTAGCCAAAAACATTCAGTACTTC.

The V and J genes are TRBV7-6 and TRBJ2-7; possibly TRBD2 for D (6 bases). This CDR3 has 14 residues. The V end lost 5 bases, the J end lost 7 bases, and 18 bases lay between the germline ends. Germline V CDR1 and CDR2: SGHVS, FNYEAQ. The CDR3 coding sequence is TGTGCCAGCAGCCCAGGAACCAGGGCGGGGGAGCAGTACTTC. Its translation: CASSPGTRAGEQYF.

This rearrangement joins TRBV20-1 to TRBJ2-7, with D perhaps TRBD1 (6 bases). Trimming stripped 6 bases from V and 0 bases from J, with 18 bases between. CDR1 is DFQATT, CDR2 SNEGSKA, per germline (reference sequence). This CDR3 is 15 amino acids long. CDR3: CSARGIGKGSYEQYF. Here the CDR3 DNA reads TGCAGTGCCAGGGGAATCGGGAAGGGCTCCTACGAGCAGTACTTC.

This clonotype was seen ten or more times. This chain connects TRBV6-5 to TRBJ2-1, with 10 bases lining up with TRBD1. V shed 2 bases, J shed 9 bases, and the junction held 4 bases outside the gene matches. Germline V gives CDR1 MNHEY, CDR2 SVGAGI. This CDR3 contains 14 residues. The CDR3 region has the DNA TGTGCCAGCAGTTACGGGACAGGGGACGGTGAGCAGTTCTTC. It encodes CASSYGTGDGEQFF.

There are many counts of this clonotype. The CDR3 DNA reads as TGTGCCAGCAGTTTCTCAGGGTTGGAGACCCAGTACTTC. It codes for CASSFSGLETQYF. The chain recombines TRBV28 with TRBJ2-5; possible D gene TRBD1, 5 bases. V was clipped by 3 bases and J by 5 bases, with 10 bases between them. The CDR3 has 13 residues. CDR1 and CDR2 (germline): MDHEN, SYDVKM.

This clonotype was seen a few times. V usage is TRBV15 and J usage is TRBJ2-1; D remains ambiguous. The germline V gene has CDR1 LNHNV and CDR2 YYDKDF (reference sequence). V gave up 5 bases and J gave up 6 bases, with 8 bases separating them. CDR3 length equals 12 residues. The CDR3 loop is CATSLLGNEQFF. The CDR3 coding sequence is TGTGCCACCAGCCTCCTAGGCAATGAGCAGTTCTTC.

V usage is TRBV11-3 and J usage is TRBJ2-7; 7 positions match TRBD2. The CDR3 loop spans 18 amino acids. The germline gives CDR1 SGHNT, CDR2 YENEEA. V dropped 7 bases and J dropped 0; count of bases not matched to a gene: 18. This chain's CDR3 is CASNHRGSGTNYSYEQYF. As DNA, the CDR3 is TGTGCCAGCAATCATCGTGGCAGCGGGACCAACTACTCCTACGAGCAGTACTTC.

The chain uses TRBV27 and TRBJ2-5; 8 bases agree with TRBD1. The CDR3 length is 15 residues. The junction had 8 bases not matched to a gene; V was cut back by 5 bases and J by 3 bases. CDR1 is MNHEY and CDR2 is SMNVEV in the germline V gene (reference sequence). DNA of the CDR3: TGTGCCAGCAGTCCATACGGACAGGGCAAAGAGACCCAGTACTTC. Protein: CASSPYGQGKETQYF.

This clonotype was counted many times. The V and J genes are TRBV11-3 and TRBJ1-1, with no clear D. This CDR3 comprises 12 residues. Trimming stripped 4 bases from V and 2 bases from J, with 5 bases between. Germline-derived CDR1 and CDR2 are SGHNT and YENEEA. DNA for the CDR3: TGTGCCAGCAGCTACCTCAACACTGAAGCTTTCTTT. It codes for CASSYLNTEAFF.

The chain combines TRBV6-1 with TRBJ2-7; 7 bases align to TRBD2. CDR3 length: 15 amino acids. Germline values: CDR1 MNHNS, CDR2 SASEGT. V was clipped by 5 bases and J by 7 bases; unmatched bases: 14. CDR3 coding DNA: TGTGCCAGCAGTAGACGTAGGGAGTACGGGGGGGAGCAGTACTTC. Translated: CASSRRREYGGEQYF.

This clonotype was observed a handful of times. This chain uses TRBV24-1 with TRBJ1-1; D may be TRBD1 (5 bases). CDR3 length: 15 residues. Germline V gene sequence: CDR1 KGHDR, CDR2 SFDVKD. Trimming pared 2 bases from V and 5 bases from J, leaving 14 bases between. Here the CDR3 reads CATSDWGGFPTEAFF. The CDR3 DNA follows: TGTGCCACCAGTGATTGGGGGGGGTTTCCAACTGAAGCTTTCTTT.

This clonotype appeared many times. This sequence joins TRBV30 and TRBJ2-7; 7 bases align to TRBD1. V lost 0 bases, J lost 3 bases, and 5 bases stayed unmatched. The CDR3 has 14 amino acids. Germline CDR1 GTSNPN, CDR2 SVGIG (reference sequence). This chain's CDR3 is CAWSVQGKIYEQYF. As DNA, the CDR3 is TGTGCCTGGAGTGTACAGGGGAAAATCTACGAGCAGTACTTC.

This clonotype was seen a few times. The V gene is TRBV20-1, the J gene TRBJ2-5; 13 bases fit TRBD2. This CDR3 spans 18 amino acids. Looked up from germline, CDR1 is DFQATT and CDR2 is SNEGSKA (reference sequence). V lost 3 bases, J lost 5 bases, and 15 bases stayed unmatched. This chain's CDR3 is CSASLGQPGLAGRETQYF. The CDR3 coding sequence is TGCAGTGCTAGTTTGGGACAACCGGGACTAGCGGGAAGGGAGACCCAGTACTTC.